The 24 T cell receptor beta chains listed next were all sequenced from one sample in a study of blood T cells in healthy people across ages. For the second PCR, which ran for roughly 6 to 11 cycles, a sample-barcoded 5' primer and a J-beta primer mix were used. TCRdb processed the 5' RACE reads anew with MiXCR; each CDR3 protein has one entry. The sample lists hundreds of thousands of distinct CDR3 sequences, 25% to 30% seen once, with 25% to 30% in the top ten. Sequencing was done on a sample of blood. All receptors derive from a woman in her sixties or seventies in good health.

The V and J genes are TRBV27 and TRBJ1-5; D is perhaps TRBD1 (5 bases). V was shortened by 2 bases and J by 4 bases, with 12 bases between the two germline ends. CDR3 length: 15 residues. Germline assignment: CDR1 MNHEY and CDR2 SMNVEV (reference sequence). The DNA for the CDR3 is TGTGCCAGCAGTTTAGAGGGGTTGGGGAATCAGCCCCAGCATTTT. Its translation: CASSLEGLGNQPQHF.

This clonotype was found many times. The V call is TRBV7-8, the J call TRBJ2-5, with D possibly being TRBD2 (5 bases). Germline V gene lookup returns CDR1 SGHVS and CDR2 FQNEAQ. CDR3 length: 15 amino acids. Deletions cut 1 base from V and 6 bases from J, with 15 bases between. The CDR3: CASSLGRAPGKTQYF. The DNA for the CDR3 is TGTGCCAGCAGCTTAGGGCGGGCTCCGGGAAAGACCCAGTACTTC.

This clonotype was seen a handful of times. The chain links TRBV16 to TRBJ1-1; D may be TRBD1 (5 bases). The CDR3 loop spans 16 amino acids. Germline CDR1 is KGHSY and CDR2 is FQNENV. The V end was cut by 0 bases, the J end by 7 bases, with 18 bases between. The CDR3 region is CASSQSTVATGGEAFF. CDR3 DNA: TGTGCCAGCAGCCAATCCACAGTGGCAACGGGGGGTGAAGCTTTCTTT.

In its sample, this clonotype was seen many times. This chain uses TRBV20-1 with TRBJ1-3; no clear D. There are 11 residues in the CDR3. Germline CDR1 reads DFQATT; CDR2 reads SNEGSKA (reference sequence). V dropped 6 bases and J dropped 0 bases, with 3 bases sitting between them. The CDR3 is CSAPSGNTIYF. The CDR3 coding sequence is TGCAGTGCCCCCTCTGGAAACACCATATATTTT.

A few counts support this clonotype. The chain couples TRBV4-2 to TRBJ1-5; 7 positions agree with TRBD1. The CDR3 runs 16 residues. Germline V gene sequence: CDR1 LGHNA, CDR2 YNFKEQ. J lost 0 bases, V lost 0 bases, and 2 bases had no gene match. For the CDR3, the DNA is TGTGCCAGCAGCCAAGATGGGACAGATAGCAATCAGCCCCAGCATTTT. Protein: CASSQDGTDSNQPQHF.

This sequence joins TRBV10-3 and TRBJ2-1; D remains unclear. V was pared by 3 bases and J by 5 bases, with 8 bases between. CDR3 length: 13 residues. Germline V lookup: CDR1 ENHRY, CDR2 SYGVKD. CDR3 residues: CAISEGGDNEQFF. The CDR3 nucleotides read TGTGCCATCAGTGAAGGTGGTGACAATGAGCAGTTCTTC.

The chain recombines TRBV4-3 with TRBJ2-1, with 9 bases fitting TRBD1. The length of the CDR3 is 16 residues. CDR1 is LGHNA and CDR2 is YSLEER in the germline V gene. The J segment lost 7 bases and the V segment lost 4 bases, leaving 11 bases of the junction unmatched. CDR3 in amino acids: CASSPGTQGARNEQFF. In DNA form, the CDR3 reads TGCGCCAGCAGCCCCGGAACACAGGGGGCCCGGAATGAGCAGTTCTTC.

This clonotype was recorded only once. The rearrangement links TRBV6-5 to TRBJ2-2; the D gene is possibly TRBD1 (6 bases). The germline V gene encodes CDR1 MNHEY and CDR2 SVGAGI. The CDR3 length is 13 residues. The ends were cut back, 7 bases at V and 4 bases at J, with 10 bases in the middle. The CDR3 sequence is CASTRDITGELFF. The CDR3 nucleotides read TGTGCCAGCACCCGGGACATCACCGGGGAGCTGTTTTTT.

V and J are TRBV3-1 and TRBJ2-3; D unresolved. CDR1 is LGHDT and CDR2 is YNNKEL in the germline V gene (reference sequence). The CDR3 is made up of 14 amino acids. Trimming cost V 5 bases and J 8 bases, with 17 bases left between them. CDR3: CASSVQDGAATQYF. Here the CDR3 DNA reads TGTGCCAGCAGCGTACAAGACGGAGCTGCTACGCAGTATTTT.

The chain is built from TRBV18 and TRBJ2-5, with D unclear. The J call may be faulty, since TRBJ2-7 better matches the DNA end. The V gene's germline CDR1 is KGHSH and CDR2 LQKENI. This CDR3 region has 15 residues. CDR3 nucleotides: TGTGCCAGCTCACCACCTAGCATTCAGAGGTACGAGCAGTACTTC. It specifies CASSPPSIQRYEQYF.

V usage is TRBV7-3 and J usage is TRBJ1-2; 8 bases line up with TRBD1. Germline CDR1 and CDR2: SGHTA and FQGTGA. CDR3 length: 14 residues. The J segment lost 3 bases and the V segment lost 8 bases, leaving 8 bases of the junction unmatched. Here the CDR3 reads CASSQDRADYGYTF. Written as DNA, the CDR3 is TGTGCCAGCTCCCAGGACAGGGCTGACTATGGCTACACCTTC.

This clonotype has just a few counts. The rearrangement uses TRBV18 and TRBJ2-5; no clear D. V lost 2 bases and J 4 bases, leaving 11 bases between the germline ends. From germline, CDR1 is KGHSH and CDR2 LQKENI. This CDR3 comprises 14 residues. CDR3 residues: CASSPNPSGETQYF. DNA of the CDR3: TGTGCCAGCTCACCAAACCCGAGTGGAGAGACCCAGTACTTC. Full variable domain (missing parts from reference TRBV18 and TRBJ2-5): NAGVMQNPRHLVRRRGQEARLRCSPMKGHSHVYWYRQLPEEGLKFMVYLQKENIIDESGMPKERFSAEFPKEGPSILRIQQVVRGDSAAYFCASSPNPSGETQYFGPGTRLLVL.

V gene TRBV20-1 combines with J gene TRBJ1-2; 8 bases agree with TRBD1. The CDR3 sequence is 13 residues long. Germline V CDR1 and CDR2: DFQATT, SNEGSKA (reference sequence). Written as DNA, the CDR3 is TGCAGCTCAAGGACAGGGAAAAACTATGGCTACACCTTC. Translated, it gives CSSRTGKNYGYTF.

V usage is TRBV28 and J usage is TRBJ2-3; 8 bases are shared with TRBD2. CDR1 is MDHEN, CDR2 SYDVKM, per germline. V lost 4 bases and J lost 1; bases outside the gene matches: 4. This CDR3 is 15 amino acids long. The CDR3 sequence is CASSSPGLGTDTQYF. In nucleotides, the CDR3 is TGTGCCAGCAGTTCACCGGGACTAGGCACAGATACGCAGTATTTT.

The CDR3 loop reads CASSQGTSPNEKLFF. The CDR3 DNA follows: TGTGCCAGCAGCCAGGGGACATCCCCAAATGAAAAACTGTTTTTT. The chain recombines TRBV3-1 with TRBJ1-4; D may be TRBD1 (6 bases). V shed 3 bases and J shed 5 bases, with 13 bases lying between them. Looked up from germline, CDR1 is LGHDT and CDR2 is YNNKEL (reference sequence). This CDR3 comprises 15 residues.

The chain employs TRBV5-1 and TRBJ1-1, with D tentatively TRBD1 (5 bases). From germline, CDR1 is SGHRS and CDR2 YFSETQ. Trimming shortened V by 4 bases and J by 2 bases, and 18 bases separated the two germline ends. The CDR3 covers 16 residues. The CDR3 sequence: CASSDRLGRANTEAFF. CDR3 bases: TGCGCCAGCAGCGACCGACTAGGCAGGGCCAACACTGAAGCTTTCTTT. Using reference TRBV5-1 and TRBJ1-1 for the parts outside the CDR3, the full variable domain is KAGVTQTPRYLIKTRGQQVTLSCSPISGHRSVSWYQQTPGQGLQFLFEYFSETQRNKGNFPGRFSGRQFSNSRSEMNVSTLELGDSALYLCASSDRLGRANTEAFFGQGTRLTVV.

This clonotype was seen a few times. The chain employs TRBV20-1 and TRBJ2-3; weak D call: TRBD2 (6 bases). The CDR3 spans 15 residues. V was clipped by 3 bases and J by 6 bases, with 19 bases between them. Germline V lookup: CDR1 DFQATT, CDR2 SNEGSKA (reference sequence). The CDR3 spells CSASGEAGTRDTQYF. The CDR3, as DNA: TGCAGTGCTAGTGGTGAAGCGGGCACGCGGGATACGCAGTATTTT.

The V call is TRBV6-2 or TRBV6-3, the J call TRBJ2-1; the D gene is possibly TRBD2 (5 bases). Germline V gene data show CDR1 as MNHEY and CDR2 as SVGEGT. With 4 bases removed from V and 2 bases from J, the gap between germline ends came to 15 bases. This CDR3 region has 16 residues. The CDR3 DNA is TGTGCCAGCAGTTTCCTCGCAGAGGGAGCCTACAATGAGCAGTTCTTC. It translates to CASSFLAEGAYNEQFF.

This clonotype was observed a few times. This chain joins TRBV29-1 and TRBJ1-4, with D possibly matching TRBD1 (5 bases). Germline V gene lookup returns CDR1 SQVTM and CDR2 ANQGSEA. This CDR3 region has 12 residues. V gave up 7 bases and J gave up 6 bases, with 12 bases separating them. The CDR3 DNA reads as TGCAGCGCCGCAGGGAATGATGAAAAACTGTTTTTT. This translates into CSAAGNDEKLFF.

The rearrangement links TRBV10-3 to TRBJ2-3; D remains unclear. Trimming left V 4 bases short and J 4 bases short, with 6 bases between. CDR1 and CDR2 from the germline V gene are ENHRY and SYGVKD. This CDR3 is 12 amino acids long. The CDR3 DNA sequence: TGTGCCATCAGTGCGGGTTCAGATACGCAGTATTTT. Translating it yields CAISAGSDTQYF.

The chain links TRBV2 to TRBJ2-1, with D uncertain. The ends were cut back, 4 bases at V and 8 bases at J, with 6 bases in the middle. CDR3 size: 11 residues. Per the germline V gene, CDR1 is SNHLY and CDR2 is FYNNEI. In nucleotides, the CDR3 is TGTGCCAGCAGTGGCGCGGATGAGCAGTTCTTC. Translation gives CASSGADEQFF.

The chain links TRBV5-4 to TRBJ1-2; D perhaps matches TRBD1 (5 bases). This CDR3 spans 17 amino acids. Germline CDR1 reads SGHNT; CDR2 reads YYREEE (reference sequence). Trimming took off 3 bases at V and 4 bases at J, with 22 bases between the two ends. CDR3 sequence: CASSWLDTRGYGYGYTF. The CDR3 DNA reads TGTGCCAGCAGCTGGCTGGACACGAGGGGATATGGCTATGGCTACACCTTC.

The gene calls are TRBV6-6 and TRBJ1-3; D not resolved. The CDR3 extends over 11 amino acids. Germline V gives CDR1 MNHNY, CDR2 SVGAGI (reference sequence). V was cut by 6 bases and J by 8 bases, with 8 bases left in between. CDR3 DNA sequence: TGTGCCAGCAGGGCGGTGGACACCATATATTTT. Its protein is CASRAVDTIYF.

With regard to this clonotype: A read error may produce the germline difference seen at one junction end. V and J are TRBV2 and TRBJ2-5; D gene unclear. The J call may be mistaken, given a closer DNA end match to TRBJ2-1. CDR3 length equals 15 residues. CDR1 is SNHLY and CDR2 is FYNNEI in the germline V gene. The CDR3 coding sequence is TGTGCCAGCAGTGATCCCAGTGGCAATTTAAATGGGCAGTTCTTC. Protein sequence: CASSDPSGNLNGQFF.